The clone carrying this T cell receptor beta chain was found many times. Its antigen is undetermined. The source of the sample is a study of T cells after yellow fever vaccination. 5'RACE template switching generated TCR cDNA, adding a universal primer site and UMIs. TCRdb re-derived calls from the 5' RACE reads in MiXCR, one entry per CDR3 protein. The sample consists of tens of thousands of distinct CDR3 sequences, roughly 7.5% of them appearing once. The study, taken as a whole, reports: Contaminants from the bulk population, in the form of abundant clonotypes, could be found in FACS-sorted repertoires.

Germline loops: CDR1 SQVTM, CDR2 ANQGSEA. The CDR3 is 14 residues long. V dropped 2 bases and J dropped 4 bases, with 14 bases sitting between them. The chain uses TRBV29-1 and TRBJ1-2; possibly TRBD1 for D (6 bases). The source was CD8+ T cells sorted from PBMCs, collected roughly 15 days after the first yellow fever vaccination. This clonotype was sampled from a young man who received the YFV17D yellow fever vaccine. CDR3 residues: CSVENRDNGYGYTF. The CDR3 DNA sequence: TGCAGCGTTGAAAACAGGGATAATGGCTATGGCTACACCTTC.